The 18 T cell receptor beta chains listed next were all sequenced from one sample in a study of T cells after posttransplantation cyclophosphamide. Busulfan-fludarabine conditioning, marrow transplant, and cyclophosphamide on days +3 and +4 were administered. The assay was immunoSEQ multiplex PCR, and TCRdb's table has in-frame clones only and misses some. The sample lists roughly 3,000 clones, about 85% seen once, with more than 8% in the top ten. Specimen: PBMCs, collected approximately 28 weeks after allogeneic stem cell transplant with posttransplant cyclophosphamide. These receptors originate from a male patient aged 55-69 years who received an allogeneic stem cell transplant from a related donor and was CMV-positive. Some of the T cells might come from the graft donor.

This clone was observed once. The gene calls are TRBV5-1 and TRBJ2-2, with D unresolved. Trimming took 0 bases from V and 2 from J, leaving 8 bases between them. The CDR3 runs to 15 residues. Germline CDR1 SGHRS, CDR2 YFSETQ. The DNA for the CDR3 is TGCGCCAGCAGCTTGGGCGGCCGCAACACCGGGGAGCTGTTTTTT. It specifies CASSLGGRNTGELFF.

The chain recombines TRBV14 with TRBJ1-4; 7 bases are a match to TRBD1. The CDR3 loop spans 15 amino acids. With V trimmed by 2 bases and J by 8 bases, 8 bases remained unmatched. Germline loops: CDR1 SGHDN, CDR2 FVKESK. CDR3 DNA: TGTGCCAGCAGCCAATTCGACAGGGCGGGGGAAAAACTGTTTTTT. This codes for CASSQFDRAGEKLFF. The complete variable domain, with remaining parts taken from reference TRBV14 and TRBJ1-4, reads EAGVTQFPSHSVIEKGQTVTLRCDPISGHDNLYWYRRVMGKEIKFLLHFVKESKQDESGMPNNRFLAERTGGTYSTLKVQPAELEDSGVYFCASSQFDRAGEKLFFGSGTQLSVL.

This sequence joins TRBV28 and TRBJ2-5, with 9 bases fitting TRBD2. The CDR3 contains 15 residues. Germline assignment: CDR1 MDHEN and CDR2 SYDVKM. After removal of 6 bases from V and 0 bases from J, the junction contained 5 bases not matched to a gene. CDR3 nucleotides: TGTGCCAGCAGCCCGACTAGCGGATACCAAGAGACCCAGTACTTC. This codes for CASSPTSGYQETQYF.

The rearrangement joins TRBV19 to TRBJ2-1, with TRBD1 identical over 10 bases. The CDR3 is 15 amino acids. The germline V gene encodes CDR1 LNHDA and CDR2 SQIVND (reference sequence). J gave up 3 bases and V 1 base, and 0 bases lay outside the gene matches. The CDR3 loop is CASSIGTGGYNEQFF. DNA for the CDR3: TGTGCCAGTAGTATAGGGACAGGGGGCTACAATGAGCAGTTCTTC.

This clone appeared a single time. The genes are TRBV9 and TRBJ2-3; 9 nucleotides agree with TRBD1. Germline loops: CDR1 SGDLS, CDR2 YYNGEE. The CDR3 is made up of 19 amino acids. The trim removed 2 bases at V and 2 bases at J, leaving 15 bases unmatched. The DNA for the CDR3 is TGTGCCAGCAGCGTTCGGGTCGGCGGACAGGGGTCCTACACAGATACGCAGTATTTT. Translating it yields CASSVRVGGQGSYTDTQYF. Drawing the rest from reference TRBV9 and TRBJ2-3, the complete variable domain is DSGVTQTPKHLITATGQRVTLRCSPRSGDLSVYWYQQSLDQGLQFLIQYYNGEERAKGNILERFSAQQFPDLHSELNLSSLELGDSALYFCASSVRVGGQGSYTDTQYFGPGTRLTVL.

The J gene is TRBJ1-2, the V gene TRBV27; D is undetermined. The germline V gene has CDR1 MNHEY and CDR2 SMNVEV (reference sequence). V gave up 0 bases and J gave up 4 bases, with 15 bases separating them. The CDR3 loop spans 16 amino acids. The chain's CDR3 is CASSLSPGGISYGYTF. The CDR3 DNA follows: TGTGCCAGCAGTTTATCCCCGGGAGGAATCTCCTATGGCTACACCTTC.

This chain joins TRBV6-1 and TRBJ2-5, with a possible D match to TRBD1 (6 bases). The last part of the DNA fits TRBJ2-7 better; the J call may be wrong. Germline CDR1 is MNHNS and CDR2 is SASEGT. There are 20 residues in the CDR3. The CDR3 reads CASSVKPPGHPGGKSYEQYF. The CDR3 DNA sequence: TGTGCCAGCAGTGTCAAGCCCCCGGGACACCCTGGTGGTAAGTCCTACGAGCAGTACTTC.

This chain links TRBV7-8 with TRBJ2-1, with 10 bases that match TRBD2. The ends lost 1 base at V and 9 bases at J; junction bases unmatched: 6. Germline values: CDR1 SGHVS, CDR2 FQNEAQ. The CDR3 covers 15 residues. The CDR3 sequence: CASSLEVGLASEQFF. CDR3 sequence (DNA): TGTGCCAGCAGCTTAGAGGTGGGACTAGCGAGTGAGCAGTTCTTC.

The V gene is TRBV29-1, the J gene TRBJ2-5, with 13 bases that match TRBD2. CDR1 and CDR2 (germline): SQVTM, ANQGSEA. After removal of 2 bases from V and 7 bases from J, the junction contained 13 bases not matched to a gene. The CDR3 is 17 residues long. The CDR3 sequence is CSVESPLLAGGHRTQYF. The CDR3 coding sequence is TGCAGCGTTGAATCGCCCCTACTAGCGGGGGGGCACAGGACCCAGTACTTC.

In the case of this clone: A junction end diverges from the germline sequence, so it may reflect a read error. The genes are TRBV5-4 and TRBJ2-5; 8 bases agree with TRBD1. The CDR3 is made up of 13 amino acids. Germline V gene data show CDR1 as SGHNT and CDR2 as YYREEE (reference sequence). The CDR3 region has the DNA TGTGCCACCCAGACAGGGGCGTTAGAGGCCCAGTACTTC. Encoded protein: CATQTGALEAQYF.

This chain links TRBV7-2 with TRBJ2-5; D call uncertain. Trimming took 6 bases from V and 5 from J, leaving 13 bases between them. This CDR3 has 13 amino acids. CDR1 and CDR2 from the germline V gene are SGHTA and FQGNSA. This CDR3 is CASSLQVRETQYF. The CDR3 DNA follows: TGTGCCAGCAGTTTACAAGTCCGGGAGACCCAGTACTTC.

This chain links TRBV11-3 with TRBJ2-2, with a tentative D call TRBD2 (6 bases). V dropped 5 bases and J dropped 8 bases, with 24 bases sitting between them. Germline CDR1 SGHNT, CDR2 YENEEA. The CDR3 extends over 17 amino acids. CDR3 sequence: CASSRNSGTGALGELFF. The CDR3 region has the DNA TGTGCCAGCAGCCGTAACTCCGGGACTGGGGCCTTGGGGGAGCTGTTTTTT.

This clone was observed a handful of times. The rearrangement joins TRBV6-5 to TRBJ1-2; 8 bases fit TRBD1. From germline, CDR1 is MNHEY and CDR2 SVGAGI. Germline trimming cut 0 bases from V and 4 bases from J; bases unmatched to any gene: 7. This CDR3 is built from 16 residues. CDR3: CASSYSGQGVGYGYTF. DNA of the CDR3: TGTGCCAGCAGTTACTCCGGACAGGGAGTTGGCTATGGCTACACCTTC.

The rearrangement joins TRBV6-9 to TRBJ2-5; a possible D gene is TRBD2 (6 bases). Germline lookup yields CDR1 MNHGY and CDR2 SVAAGI. The CDR3 length is 15 residues. Trimming stripped 4 bases from V and 11 bases from J, with 23 bases between. The DNA of the CDR3 is TGTGCCAGCAGTTCCCGGCCTAACCCTCCTCGGGAGCAGTACTTC. It yields the protein CASSSRPNPPREQYF.

The rearrangement joins TRBV7-8 to TRBJ2-5; 7 bases match TRBD2. Trimming at V came to 1 base and at J to 5 bases, leaving 4 bases not matched to a gene. This CDR3 is 14 amino acids long. Germline-derived CDR1 and CDR2 are SGHVS and FQNEAQ. The CDR3: CASSLGLARETQYF. In nucleotides, the CDR3 is TGTGCCAGCAGCTTAGGACTAGCCCGGGAGACCCAGTACTTC.

The V call is TRBV28, the J call TRBJ1-6; D not resolved. The CDR3 consists of 15 residues. Trimming removed 8 bases from V and 2 bases from J, with 13 bases in between. Germline CDR1 reads MDHEN; CDR2 reads SYDVKM. CDR3 in DNA: TGTGCCAGCCAACTAGAAAACCCCTATAATTCACCCCTCCACTTT. Protein sequence: CASQLENPYNSPLHF.

The V gene is TRBV7-9, the J gene TRBJ1-4; D gene ambiguous. The CDR3 loop spans 16 amino acids. V was pared by 5 bases and J by 8 bases, with 21 bases between. Germline CDR1 SEHNR, CDR2 FQNEAQ (reference sequence). The CDR3 nucleotides read TGTGCCAGCAGCGGAAGCGGGCCGGGCATTCGGGAAAAACTGTTTTTT. Residues: CASSGSGPGIREKLFF.

V and J are TRBV18 and TRBJ2-1; TRBD2 agrees at 9 bases. Germline V CDR1 and CDR2: KGHSH, LQKENI. This CDR3 comprises 16 residues. The V gene end was trimmed by 1 base and the J gene end by 5 bases; junction bases not matched to a gene: 6. In nucleotides, the CDR3 is TGTGCCAGCTCACCACTCGCGGGAGGGCCGGACAATGAGCAGTTCTTC. Its translation: CASSPLAGGPDNEQFF. The full variable domain, its missing parts supplied by reference TRBV18 and TRBJ2-1, is NAGVMQNPRHLVRRRGQEARLRCSPMKGHSHVYWYRQLPEEGLKFMVYLQKENIIDESGMPKERFSAEFPKEGPSILRIQQVVRGDSAAYFCASSPLAGGPDNEQFFGPGTRLTVL.